Below, one T cell receptor (beta chain) is given with its context. The antigen remains unidentified. Healthy Caucasian individuals from Russia aged roughly 6 to 90 were enrolled as donors. The second PCR ran roughly 7 to 12 cycles with a sample-barcoded 5' primer and J-beta primers. Every cDNA was tagged by a template-switch adaptor with 12 random nucleotides. TCRdb re-called the 5' RACE reads with MiXCR, one entry per CDR3 protein. The sample includes 1,800,000 or so distinct CDR3 sequences, around 40% of them seen just once. Trimming removed 2 bases from V and 7 bases from J, with 21 bases in between. Germline loops: CDR1 MGHRA, CDR2 YSYEKL. The CDR3 length is 17 residues. These data are taken from a study of blood T cells in healthy people across ages. Study-level points and caveats: Fewer expanded clones and more diversity marked long-lived versus aged donors. There was no known CMV status for donors, so expanded clonotype changes were possibly confounded.

Specimen: blood. The TCR comes from a human donor in good health. This rearrangement joins TRBV4-1 to TRBJ2-1, with D tentatively TRBD1 or TRBD2 (5 bases each). CDR3 coding DNA: TGCGCCAGCAGCCAACCAAGCATGGTCAAGGGGACGAATGAGCAGTTCTTC. Translating gives CASSQPSMVKGTNEQFF.